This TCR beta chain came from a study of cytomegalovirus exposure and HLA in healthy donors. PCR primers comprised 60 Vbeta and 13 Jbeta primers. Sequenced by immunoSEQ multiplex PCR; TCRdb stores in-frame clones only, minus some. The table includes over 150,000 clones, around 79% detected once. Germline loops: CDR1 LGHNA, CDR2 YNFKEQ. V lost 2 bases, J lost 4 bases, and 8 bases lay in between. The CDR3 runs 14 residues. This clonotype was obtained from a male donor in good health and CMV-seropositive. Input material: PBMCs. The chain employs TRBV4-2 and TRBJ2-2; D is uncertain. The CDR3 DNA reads TGTGCCAGCAGCCAATACGGGTTCACCGGGGAGCTGTTTTTT. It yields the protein CASSQYGFTGELFF.